The text below deals with one TCR beta chain. This sample was taken from a study of blood T cell repertoires in COVID-19. About the research overall: COVID-19 samples collected from the United States, Italy and Spain covered acute and convalescent phases. Sources were T cells, B-cell-depleted T cells, or PBMCs; the material itself was cDNA or gDNA.

Original handling: Cell counts per sample came from amplifying reference gene primers. Sequencing used immunoSEQ multiplex PCR; TCRdb keeps in-frame clones, though not all of them. V and J calls and clone size are as listed in that table; D and trimming were resolved from the DNA. The data hold roughly 65,000 clones, with 90% to 95% observed a single time. The germline V gene encodes CDR1 MRHNA and CDR2 SNTAGT. V lost 4 bases, J lost 5 bases, and 6 bases lay in between. This CDR3 is built from 12 residues. The sample taken for sequencing was peripheral blood. The V and J genes are TRBV6-4 and TRBJ1-5, with a tentative D call TRBD1 (5 bases). The sequence was obtained from a man in his 70s with active COVID-19. CDR3 in amino acids: CASSVGDQPQHF. The CDR3 region has the DNA TGTGCCAGCAGTGTAGGGGATCAGCCCCAGCATTTT.